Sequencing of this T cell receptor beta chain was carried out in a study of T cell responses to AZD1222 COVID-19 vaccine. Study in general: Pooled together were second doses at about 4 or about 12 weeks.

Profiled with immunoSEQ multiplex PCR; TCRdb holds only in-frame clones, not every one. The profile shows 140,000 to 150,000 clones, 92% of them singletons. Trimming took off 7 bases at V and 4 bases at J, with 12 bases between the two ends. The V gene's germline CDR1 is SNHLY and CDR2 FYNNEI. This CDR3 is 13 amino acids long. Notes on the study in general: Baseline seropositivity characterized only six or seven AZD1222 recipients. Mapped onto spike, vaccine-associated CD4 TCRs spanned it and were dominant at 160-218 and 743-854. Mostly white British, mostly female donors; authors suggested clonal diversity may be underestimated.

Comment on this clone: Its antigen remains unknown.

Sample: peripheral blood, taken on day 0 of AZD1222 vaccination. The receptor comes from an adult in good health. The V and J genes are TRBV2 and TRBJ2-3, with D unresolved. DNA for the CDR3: TGTGCCAGCAACAAGGTGGGCGCAGATACGCAGTATTTT. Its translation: CASNKVGADTQYF.